The 25 T cell receptor beta chains in this list originate from one sample, sequenced in a study of T cell repertoires in cytomegalovirus infection. TCRdb called the reads again in MiXCR, with one record for every CDR3 protein. The sample includes about 740,000 distinct CDR3 sequences, roughly 35% of them seen just once. The specimen sequenced was PBMCs. All receptors come from a human donor in good health (CMV status not recorded). Some clones in this sample may be carry-over from other donors' samples.

J is TRBJ2-2 and V is TRBV7-9, with a possible D match to TRBD2 (5 bases). Trimming cost V 1 base and J 6 bases, with 15 bases left between them. This CDR3 contains 16 residues. Germline V lookup: CDR1 SEHNR, CDR2 FQNEAQ (reference sequence). The CDR3 sequence is CASSLVLIGKPGELFF. The CDR3 DNA is TGTGCCAGCAGCTTAGTATTGATCGGGAAACCCGGGGAGCTGTTTTTT.

This chain uses TRBV27 with TRBJ1-2; a weak D match, TRBD1 (5 bases). Germline CDR1 reads MNHEY; CDR2 reads SMNVEV (reference sequence). Between the trimmed V and J ends, which lost 7 bases and 5 bases, there was a span of 17 bases. The CDR3 has 14 residues. The CDR3 DNA reads as TGTGCCAGCAACTACGACCCGGGGCTTTATGGCTACACCTTC. Its protein is CASNYDPGLYGYTF.

The chain combines TRBV5-4 with TRBJ2-3; D is unresolved. The CDR3 consists of 15 residues. Germline-derived CDR1 and CDR2 are SGHNT and YYREEE (reference sequence). The V end lost 9 bases, the J end lost 1 base, and 18 bases lay between the germline ends. CDR3 coding DNA: TGTGCCACCCACACCCCCAAATGGGGCACAGATACGCAGTATTTT. It encodes CATHTPKWGTDTQYF.

This clonotype was detected a few times. The rearrangement uses TRBV24-1 and TRBJ2-3, with D perhaps matching TRBD1 or TRBD2 (5 bases each). The V gene's germline CDR1 is KGHDR and CDR2 SFDVKD. The CDR3 has 18 residues. The V and J ends lost 3 bases and 0 bases respectively, with 18 bases between them. CDR3 nucleotide sequence: TGTGCCACCAGTGATGACCCGGGACCGACCTTTAGCACAGATACGCAGTATTTT. It encodes CATSDDPGPTFSTDTQYF.

The V gene is TRBV7-9, the J gene TRBJ2-7; 8 bases are a match to TRBD1. Germline lookup yields CDR1 SEHNR and CDR2 FQNEAQ (reference sequence). The CDR3 extends over 15 amino acids. After removal of 4 bases from V and 0 bases from J, the junction contained 5 bases not matched to a gene. The CDR3, as DNA: TGTGCCAGCAGCTCTAGGACAGGGAGCTCCTACGAGCAGTACTTC. Amino acids: CASSSRTGSSYEQYF.

The rearrangement joins TRBV6-6 to TRBJ1-6; 12 positions match TRBD1. The CDR3 covers 16 residues. V shed 6 bases, J shed 9 bases, and the junction held 9 bases outside the gene matches. The germline V gene has CDR1 MNHNY and CDR2 SVGAGI (reference sequence). This CDR3 reads CASSGGTGGYGSPLHF. The CDR3 bases are TGTGCCAGCAGCGGGGGGACAGGGGGCTATGGTTCACCCCTCCACTTT.

V and J are TRBV6-1 and TRBJ1-3, with D uncertain. The germline CDR1 and CDR2 sequences are MNHNS and SASEGT. Trimming left V 11 bases short and J 0 bases short, with 11 bases between. CDR3 length: 13 residues. CDR3 loop: CAPRAFSGNTIYF. The CDR3 DNA reads TGTGCCCCCCGGGCCTTCTCTGGAAACACCATATATTTT.

The V and J genes are TRBV4-1 and TRBJ2-1; perhaps TRBD1 as D (5 bases). The CDR3 loop spans 13 amino acids. The V end lost 1 base, the J end lost 6 bases, and 7 bases lay between the germline ends. Germline V gene data show CDR1 as MGHRA and CDR2 as YSYEKL. CDR3 coding DNA: TGCGCCAGCAGCCAAGGACAGACCAATGAGCAGTTCTTC. Amino acid sequence: CASSQGQTNEQFF.

This clonotype was detected only a few times. The chain uses TRBV7-8 and TRBJ2-3; 7 bases fit TRBD2. CDR1 and CDR2 from the germline V gene are SGHVS and FQNEAQ. The V and J ends lost 1 base and 5 bases, in that order; junction bases with no gene match: 6. The CDR3 extends over 15 amino acids. The CDR3 here is CASSLESSGGDTQYF. The CDR3 nucleotides are TGTGCCAGCAGCTTAGAGTCCTCGGGGGGAGATACGCAGTATTTT.

The chain joins TRBV7-3 to TRBJ2-5; D remains ambiguous. Germline CDR1 reads SGHTA; CDR2 reads FQGTGA. This CDR3 comprises 15 residues. V lost 5 bases and J lost 1, with 14 bases in between. CDR3 sequence (DNA): TGTGCCAGCAGCCCTACTTGGGCCCGCCAAGAGACCCAGTACTTC. Amino acid sequence: CASSPTWARQETQYF.

The CDR3 sequence is CASSQFSNQPQHF. The DNA of the CDR3 is TGTGCCAGCTCCCAGTTTAGCAATCAGCCCCAGCATTTT. The chain employs TRBV6-6 and TRBJ1-5; the D is unclear. Looked up from germline, CDR1 is MNHNY and CDR2 is SVGAGI (reference sequence). The CDR3 sequence is 13 residues long. V was cut by 8 bases and J by 0 bases, with 8 bases left in between.

In its sample, this clonotype was seen a few times. The gene calls are TRBV11-2 and TRBJ1-5; unclear D gene. Germline V gene data show CDR1 as SGHAT and CDR2 as FQNNGV. V was pared by 1 base and J by 5 bases, with 18 bases between. The CDR3 length is 17 residues. The CDR3 spells CASSLGTYLNLDQPQHF. The CDR3 nucleotides are TGTGCCAGCAGCTTAGGAACTTATTTGAATTTGGATCAGCCCCAGCATTTT.

This clonotype was detected only a few times. The chain is built from TRBV27 and TRBJ2-1; D uncertain. CDR3 size: 15 residues. V gave up 7 bases and J gave up 0 bases, with 13 bases separating them. CDR1 MNHEY and CDR2 SMNVEV come from the germline V gene (reference sequence). Here the CDR3 reads CASTMHPSSYNEQFF. The CDR3 coding sequence is TGTGCCAGCACCATGCATCCCTCCTCCTACAATGAGCAGTTCTTC.

This clonotype has just a few counts. The chain links TRBV7-6 to TRBJ2-3; 10 bases fit TRBD2. V was pared by 0 bases and J by 3 bases, with 6 bases of the junction left unmatched. CDR1 is SGHVS, CDR2 FNYEAQ, per germline. This CDR3 comprises 17 residues. CDR3 loop: CASSLAQREGLTDTQYF. DNA for the CDR3: TGTGCCAGCAGCTTAGCTCAGCGGGAGGGCCTGACAGATACGCAGTATTTT.

The sample holds many counts of this clonotype. The rearrangement links TRBV7-6 to TRBJ1-6; 9 bases are shared with TRBD1. Germline assignment: CDR1 SGHVS and CDR2 FNYEAQ. This CDR3 comprises 15 residues. The V gene end was trimmed by 4 bases and the J gene end by 6 bases; junction bases not matched to a gene: 4. CDR3 protein: CASSSGTGSNSPLHF. The CDR3 nucleotides read TGTGCCAGCAGCTCCGGGACAGGGTCTAATTCACCCCTCCACTTT.

V usage is TRBV27 and J usage is TRBJ1-2, with a weak D call TRBD1 (5 bases). V lost 6 bases and J lost 4, with 18 bases in between. Germline values: CDR1 MNHEY, CDR2 SMNVEV (reference sequence). This CDR3 has 15 residues. In DNA, the CDR3 is TGTGCCAGCAGCCCCTCGTGGGACGGAGGCTATGGCTACACCTTC. Amino acids: CASSPSWDGGYGYTF.

In regard to this clonotype: A much larger clone lies one base from this, so it may be a read error. The V and J genes are TRBV5-6 and TRBJ2-7; TRBD2 agrees at 7 bases. Per the germline V gene, CDR1 is SGHDT and CDR2 is YYEEEE. The CDR3 has 16 amino acids. Trimming at V came to 2 bases and at J to 2 bases, leaving 10 bases not matched to a gene. The CDR3 coding sequence is TGTGCCAGCAGCTTAAGGAACCCGGGGGGAGCCTACGAGCAGTACTTC. Its protein product is CASSLRNPGGAYEQYF. Full variable domain (missing parts from reference TRBV5-6 and TRBJ2-7): DAGVTQSPTHLIKTRGQQVTLRCSPKSGHDTVSWYQQALGQGPQFIFQYYEEEERQRGNFPDRFSGHQFPNYSSELNVNALLLGDSALYLCASSLRNPGGAYEQYFGPGTRLTVT.

The chain is built from TRBV11-2 and TRBJ2-3; 16 nucleotides align to TRBD2. This CDR3 comprises 18 residues. J was trimmed by 3 bases and V by 3 bases; bases with no gene match: 6. Germline assignment: CDR1 SGHAT and CDR2 FQNNGV. The CDR3 region has the DNA TGTGCCAGCAGCTTTCCGGGACTAGCGGGGGGGCCGACAGATACGCAGTATTTT. Encoded protein: CASSFPGLAGGPTDTQYF.

This rearrangement joins TRBV7-2 to TRBJ2-1; D unresolved. CDR3 length equals 17 residues. CDR1 is SGHTA and CDR2 is FQGNSA in the germline V gene. Trimming removed 3 bases at V and 0 bases at J, with 15 bases between. The DNA of the CDR3 is TGTGCCAGCAGCTTTGATGGTACCCGTAACTCCTACAATGAGCAGTTCTTC. It is translated as CASSFDGTRNSYNEQFF.

This clonotype was counted between two and nine times. The chain recombines TRBV28 with TRBJ2-7, with D unresolved. The CDR3 has 14 residues. From germline, CDR1 is MDHEN and CDR2 SYDVKM. The V end was cut by 7 bases, the J end by 2 bases, with 15 bases between. CDR3 loop: CASKIRTIPYEQYF. CDR3 DNA sequence: TGTGCCAGCAAGATACGTACGATCCCCTACGAGCAGTACTTC.

This clonotype was observed a few times. This rearrangement joins TRBV7-2 to TRBJ1-2; 7 nucleotides line up with TRBD1. CDR1 and CDR2 from the germline V gene are SGHTA and FQGNSA. CDR3 length equals 14 residues. Unmatched junction bases numbered 10, after V lost 4 bases and J lost 8 bases. The CDR3, as DNA: TGTGCCAGCAGCTCGGACAGGACTTCTCAGGGCTACACCTTC. It translates to CASSSDRTSQGYTF.

This clonotype was counted many times. CDR3 sequence reads: CASSSINRSGANVLTF. The CDR3 coding sequence is TGTGCCAGCAGCTCTATTAACAGGTCTGGGGCCAACGTCCTGACTTTC. The chain is built from TRBV7-2 and TRBJ2-6, with a tentative D call TRBD1 (5 bases). There are 16 residues in the CDR3. Trimming removed 4 bases at V and 1 base at J, with 11 bases between. From germline, CDR1 is SGHTA and CDR2 FQGNSA.

V usage is TRBV19 and J usage is TRBJ1-1, with D unclear. Trimming left V 4 bases short and J 5 bases short, with 20 bases between. This CDR3 is built from 16 residues. Looked up from germline, CDR1 is LNHDA and CDR2 is SQIVND (reference sequence). The CDR3 sequence is CASSKFLLPFGTEAFF. The CDR3 bases are TGTGCCAGTAGTAAGTTCCTTCTCCCCTTTGGAACTGAAGCTTTCTTT. The variable domain in full, with the rest retrieved from reference TRBV19 and TRBJ1-1, is DGGITQSPKYLFRKEGQNVTLSCEQNLNHDAMYWYRQDPGQGLRLIYYSQIVNDFQKGDIAEGYSVSREKKESFPLTVTSAQKNPTAFYLCASSKFLLPFGTEAFFGQGTRLTVV.

This sequence joins TRBV12-5 and TRBJ2-1; D might be TRBD2 (5 bases). Germline V gives CDR1 LGHNT, CDR2 FRNRAP. V shed 2 bases and J shed 7 bases, with 12 bases lying between them. The CDR3 spans 14 residues. DNA of the CDR3: TGTGCTAGTGGTTTGCTCCCCGAGGGAAATGAGCAGTTCTTC. As protein: CASGLLPEGNEQFF.

This clonotype was picked up a small number of times. This chain links TRBV28 with TRBJ2-1; tentative D call: TRBD1 (6 bases). CDR1 MDHEN and CDR2 SYDVKM come from the germline V gene. The CDR3 is 15 amino acids. V gave up 4 bases and J gave up 1 base, with 11 bases separating them. The CDR3 bases are TGTGCCAGCAGTTCCATGACAGGATCCTACAATGAGCAGTTCTTC. This translates into CASSSMTGSYNEQFF.